This T cell receptor beta chain was documented in a study of spatial heterogeneity in lung cancer. Findings of the study overall: Tumor mutation count correlated with how many alpha and beta TCRs expanded intratumorally.

This clonotype came up a few times. What it recognizes is unknown. Time point defined: sample taken at primary tumor resection. TCRdb ran MiXCR on the 5' RACE reads and lists one entry per CDR3 protein. In the table there are thousands of distinct CDR3 sequences, around 3% of which are singletons. V dropped 7 bases and J dropped 6; count of bases not matched to a gene: 11. The V gene's germline CDR1 is DFQATT and CDR2 SNEGSKA (reference sequence). The CDR3 has 15 amino acids. This sequence was found in a male donor with early-stage non-small cell lung cancer. This specimen consisted of lung tumor tissue, obtained at surgery. V is TRBV20-1 and J is TRBJ2-7; 14 nucleotides line up with TRBD2. CDR3 in amino acids: CSVMPGTSGSGEQYF. The DNA of the CDR3 is TGCAGTGTTATGCCCGGGACTAGCGGGAGCGGCGAGCAGTACTTC.